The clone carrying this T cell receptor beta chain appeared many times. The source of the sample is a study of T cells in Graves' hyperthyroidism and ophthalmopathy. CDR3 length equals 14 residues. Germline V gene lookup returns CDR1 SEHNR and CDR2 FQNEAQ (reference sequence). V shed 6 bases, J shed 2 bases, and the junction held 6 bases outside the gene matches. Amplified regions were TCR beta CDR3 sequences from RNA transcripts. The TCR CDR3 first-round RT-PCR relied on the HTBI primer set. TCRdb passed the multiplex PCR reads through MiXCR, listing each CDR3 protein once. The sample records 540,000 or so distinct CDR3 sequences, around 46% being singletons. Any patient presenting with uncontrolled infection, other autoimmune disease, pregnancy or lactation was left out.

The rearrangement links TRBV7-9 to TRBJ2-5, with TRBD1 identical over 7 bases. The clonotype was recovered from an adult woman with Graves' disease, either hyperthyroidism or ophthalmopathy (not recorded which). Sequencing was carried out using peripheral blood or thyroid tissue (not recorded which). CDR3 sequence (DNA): TGTGCCAGCAGTATACCGGGACAGCAAGAGACCCAGTACTTC. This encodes CASSIPGQQETQYF.